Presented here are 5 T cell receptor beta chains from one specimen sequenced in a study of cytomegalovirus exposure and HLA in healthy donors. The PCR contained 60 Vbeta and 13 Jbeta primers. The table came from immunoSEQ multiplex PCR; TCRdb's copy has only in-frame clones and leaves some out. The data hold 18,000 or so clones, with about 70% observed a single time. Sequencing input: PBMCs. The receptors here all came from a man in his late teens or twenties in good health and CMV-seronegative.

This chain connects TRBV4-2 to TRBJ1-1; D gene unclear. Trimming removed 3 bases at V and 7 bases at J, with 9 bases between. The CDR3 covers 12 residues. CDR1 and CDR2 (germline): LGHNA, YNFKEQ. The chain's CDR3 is CASSQGGDEAFF. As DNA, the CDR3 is TGTGCCAGCAGCCAGGGTGGAGATGAAGCTTTCTTT.

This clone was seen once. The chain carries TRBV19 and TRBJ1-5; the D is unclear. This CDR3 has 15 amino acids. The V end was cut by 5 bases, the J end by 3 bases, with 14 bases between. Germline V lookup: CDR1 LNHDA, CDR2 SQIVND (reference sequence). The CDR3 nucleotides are TGTGCCAGTAGTGACTCCGCGACGTACAATCAGCCCCAGCATTTT. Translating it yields CASSDSATYNQPQHF.

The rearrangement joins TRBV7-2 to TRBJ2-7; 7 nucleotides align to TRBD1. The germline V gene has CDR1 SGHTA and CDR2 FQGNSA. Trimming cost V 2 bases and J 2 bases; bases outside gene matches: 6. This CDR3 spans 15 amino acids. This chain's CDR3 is CASSLRGGPAYEQYF. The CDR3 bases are TGTGCCAGCAGCTTAAGAGGGGGCCCCGCCTACGAGCAGTACTTC.

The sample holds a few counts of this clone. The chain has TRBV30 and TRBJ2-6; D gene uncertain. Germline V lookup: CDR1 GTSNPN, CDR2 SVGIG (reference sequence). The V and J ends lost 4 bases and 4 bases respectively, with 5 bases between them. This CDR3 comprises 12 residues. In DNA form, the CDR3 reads TGTGCCTGGAATCGGGGGGCCAACGTCCTGACTTTC. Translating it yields CAWNRGANVLTF.

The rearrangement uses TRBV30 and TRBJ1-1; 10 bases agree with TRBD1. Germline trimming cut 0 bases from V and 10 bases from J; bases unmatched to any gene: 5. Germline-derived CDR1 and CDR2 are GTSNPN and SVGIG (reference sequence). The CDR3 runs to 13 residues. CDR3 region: CAWSVDRGLAAFF. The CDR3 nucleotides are TGTGCCTGGAGTGTCGACAGGGGGCTAGCAGCTTTCTTT.